Listed here are 11 T cell receptor beta chains from one sample, sequenced in a study of T cell repertoires in cytomegalovirus infection. MiXCR was run by TCRdb on the reads, yielding one entry per CDR3 protein. The sample lists fewer than 700,000 distinct CDR3 sequences; approximately 24% were seen once. Sequencing was carried out using CD8+ T cells from PBMCs. Receptors originate from a human donor in good health (CMV status not recorded). Some clones in this sample may be carry-over from other donors' samples.

This clonotype was seen many times. This chain links TRBV7-2 with TRBJ2-3; D unclear. This CDR3 spans 13 amino acids. Looked up from germline, CDR1 is SGHTA and CDR2 is FQGNSA. Trimming took off 5 bases at V and 7 bases at J, with 13 bases between the two ends. CDR3 in amino acids: CASSPESVYTQYF. CDR3 coding DNA: TGTGCCAGCAGCCCCGAAAGTGTGTATACGCAGTATTTT.

Notes on this clonotype: An end of the junction does not agree with germline; a read error may underlie this. CDR3 in amino acids: CAGSQDRTTQGTQYF. In nucleotides, the CDR3 is TGTGCCGGCAGCCAAGACAGGACTACACAAGGGACCCAGTACTTC. The V gene is TRBV4-2, the J gene TRBJ2-5, with D possibly called TRBD1 or TRBD2 (6 bases each). CDR3 length equals 15 residues. CDR1 is LGHNA and CDR2 is YNFKEQ in the germline V gene.

The V and J genes are TRBV6-5 and TRBJ1-1; TRBD1 is a possible D gene (5 bases). The CDR3 sequence is 13 residues long. Trimming took 8 bases from V and 1 from J, leaving 11 bases between them. The germline CDR1 and CDR2 sequences are MNHEY and SVGAGI. CDR3 nucleotides: TGTGCCAGCTATTTAGGGACGAACACTGAAGCTTTCTTT. Translated, it gives CASYLGTNTEAFF.

This clonotype showed up many times. This chain connects TRBV7-2 to TRBJ1-6; no clear D. Germline-derived CDR1 and CDR2 are SGHTA and FQGNSA. V was pared by 2 bases and J by 3 bases, with 11 bases between. The CDR3 length is 16 residues. CDR3 nucleotide sequence: TGTGCCAGCAGCTTATCCTCCGGGAACTATAATTCACCCCTCCACTTT. Amino acids: CASSLSSGNYNSPLHF.

This sequence joins TRBV5-6 and TRBJ1-5, with D possibly matching TRBD1 (6 bases). V dropped 1 base and J dropped 4 bases, with 6 bases sitting between them. The CDR3 has 13 residues. CDR1 is SGHDT and CDR2 is YYEEEE in the germline V gene. CDR3 loop: CASSLQGNQPQHF. CDR3 DNA sequence: TGTGCCAGCAGCTTGCAGGGGAATCAGCCCCAGCATTTT.

In the case of this clonotype: Given a much more abundant clone one base away, this may be a read error. The chain couples TRBV7-2 to TRBJ2-7; TRBD1 is a possible D gene (6 bases). In germline, CDR1 is SGHTA, CDR2 FQGNSA. CDR3 length: 14 amino acids. The V end was cut by 1 base, the J end by 2 bases, with 9 bases between. The CDR3 bases are TGTGCCAGCAGCTTAGTTACAGGGCCCTACGAGCAGTACTTC. The encoded protein is CASSLVTGPYEQYF.

The rearrangement links TRBV14 to TRBJ1-1, with D tentatively TRBD1 (5 bases). This CDR3 has 15 residues. The V and J ends lost 4 bases and 3 bases respectively, with 15 bases between them. Germline V lookup: CDR1 SGHDN, CDR2 FVKESK. CDR3 amino acids: CASSRSWGPDTEAFF. DNA of the CDR3: TGTGCCAGCAGCCGATCCTGGGGCCCGGACACTGAAGCTTTCTTT. The entire variable domain, with the rest obtained from reference TRBV14 and TRBJ1-1, is as follows: EAGVTQFPSHSVIEKGQTVTLRCDPISGHDNLYWYRRVMGKEIKFLLHFVKESKQDESGMPNNRFLAERTGGTYSTLKVQPAELEDSGVYFCASSRSWGPDTEAFFGQGTRLTVV.

This clonotype was counted ten times or more. This rearrangement joins TRBV27 to TRBJ2-2; D is unresolved. CDR1 and CDR2 (germline): MNHEY, SMNVEV (reference sequence). This CDR3 spans 15 amino acids. Trimming removed 3 bases from V and 1 base from J, with 9 bases in between. The CDR3 nucleotides are TGTGCCAGCAGTTTCCCCTACAAGAACACCGGGGAGCTGTTTTTT. Protein sequence: CASSFPYKNTGELFF.

There are many counts of this clonotype. The J gene is TRBJ1-1, the V gene TRBV7-2; the match to TRBD1 covers 12 bases. V lost 4 bases and J lost 5; bases outside the gene matches: 11. The CDR3 totals 17 residues. CDR1 is SGHTA, CDR2 FQGNSA, per germline. The CDR3 DNA reads as TGTGCCAGCAGCTGGACCGGGACAGGGGGCTGGCGGACTGAAGCTTTCTTT. The encoded protein is CASSWTGTGGWRTEAFF.

The chain recombines TRBV6-2 or TRBV6-3 with TRBJ2-7; TRBD1 aligns across 10 bases. The CDR3 covers 15 residues. CDR1 and CDR2 from the germline V gene are MNHEY and SVGEGT. This CDR3 reads CASSYSGQGTYEQYV. CDR3 coding DNA: TGTGCCAGCAGCTACTCGGGACAGGGGACCTACGAGCAGTACGTC.

The chain has TRBV27 and TRBJ2-1; 9 bases fit TRBD2. The CDR3 loop spans 15 amino acids. The germline gives CDR1 MNHEY, CDR2 SMNVEV (reference sequence). V trimming: 2 bases; J trimming: 9 bases; junction bases outside the gene matches: 8. The CDR3 loop is CASSLPAGGRGEQFF. In nucleotides, the CDR3 is TGTGCCAGCAGTTTACCAGCGGGGGGCCGGGGTGAGCAGTTCTTC.